Listed below are T cell receptor beta chains from one sample, sequenced in a study of graft-versus-host responses after intestinal transplantation. Repertoires were generated with immunoSEQ multiplex PCR, while TCRdb's copy carries only in-frame clones and drops some. Of 10,000 to 15,000 clones listed, about 31% are singletons. The sample consisted of alloreactive CD8+ T cells from a mixed lymphocyte reaction culture, taken before intestinal transplant. These receptors came from a human patient who received an intestinal transplant. Both conserved end residues are part of each CDR3. Fields, in order: CDR3 DNA, CDR3 protein, CDR3 length, clone size, V gene, D gene, J gene. The D gene is left open where the match is weak. The listing skips clone size in some rows; elsewhere it reads once, few, many or a size class.

CDR3nt: TGTGCCATCAGTGATGGGACTAGCGGATATACGCAGTATTTT; CDR3aa: CAISDGTSGYTQYF; len: 14; abundance: medium-sized; v_gene: TRBV10-3; d_gene: TRBD2; j_gene: TRBJ2-3
CDR3nt: TGTGCCAGCAGCTTCTCTCAGGGGTCCCACGAGCAGTACTTC; CDR3aa: CASSFSQGSHEQYF; len: 14; abundance: few; v_gene: TRBV7-8; d_gene: .; j_gene: TRBJ2-7
CDR3nt: TGTGCCAGCAGTGAAGGTAACACCATATATTTT; CDR3aa: CASSEGNTIYF; len: 11; abundance: medium-sized; v_gene: TRBV6-1; d_gene: .; j_gene: TRBJ1-3
CDR3nt: TGTGCCAGCAGTGTGGACAGCTCTGGAAACACCATATATTTT; CDR3aa: CASSVDSSGNTIYF; len: 14; abundance: .; v_gene: TRBV27; d_gene: .; j_gene: TRBJ1-3
CDR3nt: TGTGCCAGCAGCCGCCAAGGTGGGGACTCCTACGAGCAGTACTTC; CDR3aa: CASSRQGGDSYEQYF; len: 15; abundance: .; v_gene: TRBV11-3; d_gene: .; j_gene: TRBJ2-7
CDR3nt: TGTGCCAGCAGCGCCGGGGCCCAAGGGGACACCATATATTTT; CDR3aa: CASSAGAQGDTIYF; len: 14; abundance: few; v_gene: TRBV9; d_gene: .; j_gene: TRBJ1-3
CDR3nt: TGTGCCAGCAGTCCTGGGGACAGGGGGTACACTGAAGCTTTCTTT; CDR3aa: CASSPGDRGYTEAFF; len: 15; abundance: once; v_gene: TRBV28; d_gene: TRBD1; j_gene: TRBJ1-1
CDR3nt: TGTGCCAGTAGTCTCCAGGGGGCCAACGAGCAGTACTTC; CDR3aa: CASSLQGANEQYF; len: 13; abundance: few; v_gene: TRBV19; d_gene: TRBD1; j_gene: TRBJ2-7
CDR3nt: TGCGCCAGCAGCCGGGTATGGGGCTGGGGTGGCTACACCTTC; CDR3aa: CASSRVWGWGGYTF; len: 14; abundance: .; v_gene: TRBV5-1; d_gene: .; j_gene: TRBJ1-2
CDR3nt: TGCGCCAGCAGCCAAGTCCCGGACAGGGCCCCGAACACTGAAGCTTTCTTT; CDR3aa: CASSQVPDRAPNTEAFF; len: 17; abundance: .; v_gene: TRBV4-1; d_gene: TRBD1; j_gene: TRBJ1-1
CDR3nt: TGTGCCAGCAGTTCGACAGGCATGAACACTGAAGCTTTCTTT; CDR3aa: CASSSTGMNTEAFF; len: 14; abundance: .; v_gene: TRBV6-1; d_gene: .; j_gene: TRBJ1-1
CDR3nt: TGCGCCAGCAGCCTGGGTACAACTAATGAAAAACTGTTTTTT; CDR3aa: CASSLGTTNEKLFF; len: 14; abundance: medium-sized; v_gene: TRBV4-1; d_gene: .; j_gene: TRBJ1-4
CDR3nt: TGTGCCAGCAGCCGCGCGGGACACTGGATATACAATGAGCAGTTCTTC; CDR3aa: CASSRAGHWIYNEQFF; len: 16; abundance: .; v_gene: TRBV11-2; d_gene: .; j_gene: TRBJ2-1
CDR3nt: TGTGCCAGCAGTGAATGGGACGTCCCCATTAGCTCTGGAAACACCATATATTTT; CDR3aa: CASSEWDVPISSGNTIYF; len: 18; abundance: medium-sized; v_gene: TRBV2; d_gene: .; j_gene: TRBJ1-3
CDR3nt: TGCGCCAGCAGCCCGCGGACTAGCGGGGAGGACGGGGAGCTGTTTTTT; CDR3aa: CASSPRTSGEDGELFF; len: 16; abundance: .; v_gene: TRBV4-1; d_gene: TRBD2; j_gene: TRBJ2-2
CDR3nt: TGTGCCAGCAGTTACTACGGACAGGGGTATGGCTACACCTTC; CDR3aa: CASSYYGQGYGYTF; len: 14; abundance: medium-sized; v_gene: TRBV6-5; d_gene: TRBD1; j_gene: TRBJ1-2
CDR3nt: TGTGCCAGCAGCTTAACCAGGAGCCACGAGCAGTACTTC; CDR3aa: CASSLTRSHEQYF; len: 13; abundance: few; v_gene: TRBV13; d_gene: .; j_gene: TRBJ2-7
CDR3nt: TGTGCCAGCAGTTACTGGGGGGACACAGATACGCAGTATTTT; CDR3aa: CASSYWGDTDTQYF; len: 14; abundance: .; v_gene: TRBV6-9; d_gene: .; j_gene: TRBJ2-3
CDR3nt: TGTGCCAGCAGCCTTTGGGTTGGGGAGACCCAGTACTTC; CDR3aa: CASSLWVGETQYF; len: 13; abundance: .; v_gene: TRBV7-3; d_gene: .; j_gene: TRBJ2-5
CDR3nt: TGCGCCAGCAGCCACTCAGCGGGGGGGTCCACAGATACGCAGTATTTT; CDR3aa: CASSHSAGGSTDTQYF; len: 16; abundance: .; v_gene: TRBV4-1; d_gene: TRBD2; j_gene: TRBJ2-3
CDR3nt: TGTGCCAGCACCCCAGCGGGACAGCGCTACGAGCAGTACTTC; CDR3aa: CASTPAGQRYEQYF; len: 14; abundance: .; v_gene: TRBV6-1; d_gene: .; j_gene: TRBJ2-7
CDR3nt: TGTGCCAGCAGTTCGGGACAGGGGAACGGCTACACCTTC; CDR3aa: CASSSGQGNGYTF; len: 13; abundance: once; v_gene: TRBV6-5; d_gene: TRBD1; j_gene: TRBJ1-2
CDR3nt: TGTGCCAGCAGTTCTACAGGGCACGCTGAAGCTTTCTTT; CDR3aa: CASSSTGHAEAFF; len: 13; abundance: few; v_gene: TRBV6-5; d_gene: .; j_gene: TRBJ1-1
CDR3nt: TGTGCCAGCAGTTTTGTGTGGTCTGAAAAACTGTTTTTT; CDR3aa: CASSFVWSEKLFF; len: 13; abundance: .; v_gene: TRBV28; d_gene: .; j_gene: TRBJ1-4
CDR3nt: TGCGCCAGCAGCCAAGGACAATCAAGCGAGCAGTACTTC; CDR3aa: CASSQGQSSEQYF; len: 13; abundance: few; v_gene: TRBV4-3; d_gene: .; j_gene: TRBJ2-7
CDR3nt: TGTGCTAGTGGTTTGGAGGAGGGGAGTCCTGAAGCTTTCTTT; CDR3aa: CASGLEEGSPEAFF; len: 14; abundance: .; v_gene: TRBV12-5; d_gene: .; j_gene: TRBJ1-1
CDR3nt: TGTGCCAGCACTAGGACAGGGAGGATAGAGACCCAGTACTTC; CDR3aa: CASTRTGRIETQYF; len: 14; abundance: .; v_gene: TRBV6-1; d_gene: TRBD1; j_gene: TRBJ2-5
CDR3nt: TGTGCCAGCAGTTTTCAGGTTAACACTGAAGCTTTCTTT; CDR3aa: CASSFQVNTEAFF; len: 13; abundance: medium-sized; v_gene: TRBV27; d_gene: .; j_gene: TRBJ1-1
CDR3nt: TGTGCCAGCAGCCAAAAGCGTCTAGCGGCTAGCACAGATACGCAGTATTTT; CDR3aa: CASSQKRLAASTDTQYF; len: 17; abundance: .; v_gene: TRBV4-2; d_gene: TRBD2; j_gene: TRBJ2-3
CDR3nt: TGTGCCAGTAGTTTGGCTGACAGTCCCTCCTATGGCTACACCTTC; CDR3aa: CASSLADSPSYGYTF; len: 15; abundance: few; v_gene: TRBV19; d_gene: .; j_gene: TRBJ1-2
CDR3nt: TGCGCCAGCAGCCTGTACAGGGGAAAAATCAAAAACATTCAGTACTTC; CDR3aa: CASSLYRGKIKNIQYF; len: 16; abundance: medium-sized; v_gene: TRBV4-1; d_gene: TRBD1; j_gene: TRBJ2-4
CDR3nt: TGTGCCAGCAGTGAAGGGACCTTTTTTACCCCGAACACTGAAGCTTTCTTT; CDR3aa: CASSEGTFFTPNTEAFF; len: 17; abundance: few; v_gene: TRBV2; d_gene: .; j_gene: TRBJ1-1
CDR3nt: TGTGCCAGCAGCTTAGGCTGGGGCAAAGAGACCCAGTACTTC; CDR3aa: CASSLGWGKETQYF; len: 14; abundance: .; v_gene: TRBV13; d_gene: .; j_gene: TRBJ2-5
CDR3nt: TGTGCCAGCAGCGTGGAAGGATCCGGTGAGCAGTACTTC; CDR3aa: CASSVEGSGEQYF; len: 13; abundance: few; v_gene: TRBV9; d_gene: .; j_gene: TRBJ2-7
CDR3nt: TGTGCCAGCGGGGGGCGTGGCTACACCTTC; CDR3aa: CASGGRGYTF; len: 10; abundance: .; v_gene: TRBV6-4; d_gene: .; j_gene: TRBJ1-2
CDR3nt: TGTGCCAGCAGTTACTCGGTCGCCGGGGAGCTGTTTTTT; CDR3aa: CASSYSVAGELFF; len: 13; abundance: .; v_gene: TRBV6-5; d_gene: .; j_gene: TRBJ2-2
CDR3nt: TGTGCCAGCTCACCTGTTCCCGGTACGCAGTATTTT; CDR3aa: CASSPVPGTQYF; len: 12; abundance: .; v_gene: TRBV18; d_gene: .; j_gene: TRBJ2-3
CDR3nt: TGCGCCAGCAGCCAACGGACAGGGGATGAGACCCAGTACTTC; CDR3aa: CASSQRTGDETQYF; len: 14; abundance: .; v_gene: TRBV4-1; d_gene: TRBD1; j_gene: TRBJ2-5
CDR3nt: TGTGCCAGCAGCGTAGGGACAGGGGGGATCGACACTGAAGCTTTCTTT; CDR3aa: CASSVGTGGIDTEAFF; len: 16; abundance: many; v_gene: TRBV9; d_gene: TRBD1; j_gene: TRBJ1-1
CDR3nt: TGTGCCAGCAGTGAGGTGAGGGGATCATTAAGTTCACCCCTCCACTTT; CDR3aa: CASSEVRGSLSSPLHF; len: 16; abundance: .; v_gene: TRBV2; d_gene: .; j_gene: TRBJ1-6
CDR3nt: TGCGCCAGCAGCCAGGCACCTTTAGAGGGCGAGCAGTACTTC; CDR3aa: CASSQAPLEGEQYF; len: 14; abundance: medium-sized; v_gene: TRBV4-1; d_gene: .; j_gene: TRBJ2-7
CDR3nt: TGTGCCAGCAGGGCCGGACCGTTAGAAGCTTTCTTT; CDR3aa: CASRAGPLEAFF; len: 12; abundance: .; v_gene: TRBV13; d_gene: .; j_gene: TRBJ1-1
CDR3nt: TGCGCCAGCAGCTCCTATGCGACCCAGTACTTC; CDR3aa: CASSSYATQYF; len: 11; abundance: once; v_gene: TRBV5-1; d_gene: .; j_gene: TRBJ2-5
CDR3nt: TGTGCCCGCAGTGATGGGGGGACAGGGTTGGGTTGGGAGCAGTACTTC; CDR3aa: CARSDGGTGLGWEQYF; len: 16; abundance: .; v_gene: TRBV6-1; d_gene: TRBD1; j_gene: TRBJ2-7
CDR3nt: TGCGCCAGCAGCTTGGGTGACGGAGACTATGGCTACACCTTC; CDR3aa: CASSLGDGDYGYTF; len: 14; abundance: .; v_gene: TRBV5-1; d_gene: .; j_gene: TRBJ1-2
CDR3nt: TGTGCCAGCAGCTTACTTCCGGGCCGCAACATGATGAACACTGAAGCTTTCTTT; CDR3aa: CASSLLPGRNMMNTEAFF; len: 18; abundance: .; v_gene: TRBV21-1; d_gene: .; j_gene: TRBJ1-1
CDR3nt: TGCGCCAGCAGCCAAGATGTTCTGAGGAGCGAGCAGTACTTC; CDR3aa: CASSQDVLRSEQYF; len: 14; abundance: medium-sized; v_gene: TRBV4-1; d_gene: .; j_gene: TRBJ2-7
CDR3nt: TGCGCCAGCAGCTTCACGGAACATAACTATGGCTACACCTTC; CDR3aa: CASSFTEHNYGYTF; len: 14; abundance: few; v_gene: TRBV4-1; d_gene: .; j_gene: TRBJ1-2
CDR3nt: TGTGCCAGCAGTTACATGATTCAAGAGACCCAGTACTTC; CDR3aa: CASSYMIQETQYF; len: 13; abundance: .; v_gene: TRBV6-5; d_gene: .; j_gene: TRBJ2-5
CDR3nt: TGTGCCGCAATTTCCCCAGGGGGCGATCAGCCCCAGCATTTT; CDR3aa: CAAISPGGDQPQHF; len: 14; abundance: once; v_gene: TRBV6-1; d_gene: TRBD1; j_gene: TRBJ1-5
CDR3nt: TGTGCCAGCAGCCGTAGGGGGCGACCCTACTATGGCTACACCTTC; CDR3aa: CASSRRGRPYYGYTF; len: 15; abundance: few; v_gene: TRBV7-2; d_gene: TRBD1; j_gene: TRBJ1-2
CDR3nt: TGTGCCAGCCAACAGGGGGCAAATCAGCCCCAGCATTTT; CDR3aa: CASQQGANQPQHF; len: 13; abundance: few; v_gene: TRBV19; d_gene: TRBD1; j_gene: TRBJ1-5
CDR3nt: TGTGCCAGTTTGACAGGGGAGGGGGGTGAAGCTTTCTTT; CDR3aa: CASLTGEGGEAFF; len: 13; abundance: .; v_gene: TRBV6-6; d_gene: TRBD1; j_gene: TRBJ1-1
CDR3nt: TGTGCCTGGAGTTTGGACAATCAGCCCCAGCATTTT; CDR3aa: CAWSLDNQPQHF; len: 12; abundance: .; v_gene: TRBV30; d_gene: .; j_gene: TRBJ1-5